This T cell receptor beta chain came from a study of T cells in Graves' hyperthyroidism and ophthalmopathy. Study results and limitations: From stable hyperthyroidism, ophthalmopathy was separated by a 13 V-J model.

Graves' hyperthyroidism is called stable when ophthalmopathy does not progress within 18 months. Looked up from germline, CDR1 is MGHRA and CDR2 is YSYEKL. The trim removed 0 bases at V and 1 base at J, leaving 7 bases unmatched. This CDR3 comprises 17 residues. This clonotype was detected only a few times. The antigen is not known. From RNA transcripts, TCR beta CDR3 regions were amplified. The TCR CDR3 first-round RT-PCR relied on the HTBI primer set. TCRdb used MiXCR to reprocess the multiplex PCR reads, holding one entry per CDR3 protein. This sample has under 350,000 distinct CDR3 sequences; around a sixth occur once, and the top ten carry around 54%.

The sequence came from a woman aged 45-65 years with Graves' hyperthyroidism. The sequencing sample was made of blood. This chain uses TRBV4-1 with TRBJ2-3; 7 positions agree with TRBD2. CDR3 amino acids: CASSQEKRGTRTDTQYF. The CDR3 DNA follows: TGCGCCAGCAGCCAAGAGAAGCGGGGAACCCGCACAGATACGCAGTATTTT.